The TCR beta chain described here comes from a study of blood T cell repertoires in COVID-19. Enrolled through a virtual design, the participants were between roughly 18 and 89 years of age and came from under 25 US areas. Participant reports of clinical history set cohort assignment. In the authors' workflow: From reference gene primer amplification, estimates of nucleated cell counts were derived. The data were produced by immunoSEQ multiplex PCR, yet TCRdb's version contains in-frame clones alone and is incomplete. V and J calls and clone size are those listed in that table; D and trimming were worked out from the DNA. The repertoire consists of around 500,000 clones, with roughly 90% occurring once and the leading ten covering roughly 1.9%. This clonotype was sampled from a woman aged 40 to 50 who had recovered from COVID-19. Sequencing input: PBMCs or T cells enriched from blood (not recorded which).

CDR3 in amino acids: CASSVELAPYEQYF. In DNA, the CDR3 is TGTGCCAGCAGCGTAGAACTAGCGCCCTACGAGCAGTACTTC. This chain connects TRBV9 to TRBJ2-7, with TRBD2 matching over 7 bases. Germline loops: CDR1 SGDLS, CDR2 YYNGEE. There are 14 residues in the CDR3. The trim removed 0 bases at V and 2 bases at J, leaving 2 bases unmatched.